A single sample gave rise to the 10 T cell receptor beta chains below, sequenced in a study of CD8+ T cells in alopecia areata. cDNA reverse transcribed from extracted RNA served as the sequencing template. Sequenced by immunoSEQ multiplex PCR; TCRdb stores in-frame clones only, minus some. The sample holds about 130,000 clones, around 49% seen once. The starting material was CD8+ T cells sorted from blood, obtained at week 0. The receptors stem from a human donor with alopecia areata.

The chain recombines TRBV5-1 with TRBJ2-7; D is unclear. Germline loops: CDR1 SGHRS, CDR2 YFSETQ. Trimming took 0 bases from V and 4 from J, leaving 8 bases between them. CDR3 size: 13 residues. The CDR3 DNA is TGCGCCAGCAGCTTGGTGGGTGAGTACGAGCAGTACTTC. Encoded protein: CASSLVGEYEQYF.

The chain is built from TRBV4-3 and TRBJ1-1; 7 bases line up with TRBD1. V shed 1 base, J shed 11 bases, and the junction held 13 bases outside the gene matches. The CDR3 sequence is 15 residues long. CDR1 and CDR2 (germline): LGHNA, YSLEER. The CDR3 sequence is CASSQGDREGVRAFF. The CDR3, as DNA: TGCGCCAGCAGCCAAGGTGACAGGGAAGGTGTGAGGGCTTTCTTT.

J is TRBJ2-7 and V is TRBV6-5; TRBD2 aligns across 8 bases. Germline CDR1 MNHEY, CDR2 SVGAGI. Trimming took 10 bases from V and 5 from J; bases not matched to a gene: 7. The CDR3 spans 12 residues. CDR3 bases: TGTGCCACCCGGACTAGCAGTGACGAGCAGTACTTC. It is translated as CATRTSSDEQYF.

The rearrangement uses TRBV29-1 and TRBJ1-4; D is unresolved. The CDR3 consists of 10 residues. Germline V gives CDR1 SQVTM, CDR2 ANQGSEA. CDR3 residues: CAALDEKLFF. The DNA of the CDR3 is TGCGCCGCCCTGGACGAAAAACTGTTTTTT.

This clone was detected only once. The rearrangement joins TRBV4-1 to TRBJ1-2; tentatively, D is TRBD1 (5 bases). Germline V CDR1 and CDR2: MGHRA, YSYEKL. The CDR3 runs to 13 residues. The V end lost 8 bases, the J end lost 7 bases, and 17 bases lay between the germline ends. The CDR3 is CASFSGAPFGYTF. The CDR3 nucleotides are TGCGCCAGCTTCTCCGGGGCCCCCTTTGGCTACACCTTC.

V gene TRBV30 combines with J gene TRBJ1-2, with 8 bases lining up with TRBD1. The germline V gene encodes CDR1 GTSNPN and CDR2 SVGIG (reference sequence). V was pared by 8 bases and J by 4 bases, with 9 bases of the junction left unmatched. The length of the CDR3 is 13 residues. The CDR3 region has the DNA TGTGCCGGGCAACAGGGGGAGGGCTATGGCTACACCTTC. Protein product: CAGQQGEGYGYTF.

As DNA, the CDR3 is TGCGCCAGCAGCTGGTTCGGGACAAGCACCGGGGAGCTGTTTTTT. Translation: CASSWFGTSTGELFF. This rearrangement joins TRBV5-1 to TRBJ2-2, with D possibly matching TRBD1 (6 bases). Germline CDR1 and CDR2: SGHRS and YFSETQ. The CDR3 extends over 15 amino acids. Trimming left V 3 bases short and J 4 bases short, with 13 bases between.

This clone has only a few counts. The chain carries TRBV29-1 and TRBJ2-1; the D is unclear. Trimming left V 4 bases short and J 5 bases short, with 15 bases between. The CDR3 sequence is 14 residues long. CDR1 and CDR2 (germline): SQVTM, ANQGSEA. The CDR3 DNA reads as TGCAGCGTTGTTGGAACTACGAAACACAATGAGCAGTTCTTC. Its translation is CSVVGTTKHNEQFF.

The chain carries TRBV11-1 and TRBJ2-7, with a possible D match to TRBD2 (6 bases). Germline V CDR1 and CDR2: SGHAT, FQDESV (reference sequence). The CDR3 runs 14 residues. Between the trimmed V and J ends, which lost 1 base and 3 bases, there was a span of 10 bases. Here the CDR3 reads CASSLDFGGYEQYF. The CDR3 DNA follows: TGTGCCAGCAGCTTAGATTTCGGGGGCTACGAGCAGTACTTC.

This chain links TRBV9 with TRBJ2-7, with D perhaps being TRBD1 or TRBD2 (5 bases each). CDR1 and CDR2 (germline): SGDLS, YYNGEE. The CDR3 sequence is 16 residues long. V was clipped by 0 bases and J by 3 bases, with 16 bases between them. Written as DNA, the CDR3 is TGTGCCAGCAGCGTAGGAGGGCAGGGTTCGCTCTACGAGCAGTACTTC. It yields the protein CASSVGGQGSLYEQYF.